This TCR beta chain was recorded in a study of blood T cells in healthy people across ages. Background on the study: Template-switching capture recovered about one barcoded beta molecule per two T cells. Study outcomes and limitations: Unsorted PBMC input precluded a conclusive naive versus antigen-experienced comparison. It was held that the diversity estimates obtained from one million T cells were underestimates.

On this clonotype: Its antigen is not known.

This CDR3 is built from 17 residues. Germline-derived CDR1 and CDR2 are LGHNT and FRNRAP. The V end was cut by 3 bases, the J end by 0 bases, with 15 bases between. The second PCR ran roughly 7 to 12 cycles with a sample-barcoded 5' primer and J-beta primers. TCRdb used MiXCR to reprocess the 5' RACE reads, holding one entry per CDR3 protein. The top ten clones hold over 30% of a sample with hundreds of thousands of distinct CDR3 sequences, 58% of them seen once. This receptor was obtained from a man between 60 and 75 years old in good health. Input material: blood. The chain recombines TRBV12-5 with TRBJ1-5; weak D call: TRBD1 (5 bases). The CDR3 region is CASGLGAGSYSNQPQHF. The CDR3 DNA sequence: TGTGCTAGTGGTTTAGGGGCCGGCAGTTATAGCAATCAGCCCCAGCATTTT.